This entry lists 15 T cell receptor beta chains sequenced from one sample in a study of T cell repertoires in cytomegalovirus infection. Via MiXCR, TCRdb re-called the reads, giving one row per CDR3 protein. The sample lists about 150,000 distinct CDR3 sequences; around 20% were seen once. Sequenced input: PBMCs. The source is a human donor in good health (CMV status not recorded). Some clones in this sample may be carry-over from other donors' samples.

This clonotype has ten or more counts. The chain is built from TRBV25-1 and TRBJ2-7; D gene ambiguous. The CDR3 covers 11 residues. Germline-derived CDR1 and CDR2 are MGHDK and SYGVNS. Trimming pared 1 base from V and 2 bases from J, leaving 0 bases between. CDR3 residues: CASSESYEQYF. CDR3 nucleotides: TGTGCCAGCAGTGAATCCTACGAGCAGTACTTC.

CDR3 nucleotides: TGTGCCAGCAGCTTAGGAGGTTCTTCAGATACGCAGTATTTT. Protein sequence: CASSLGGSSDTQYF. The V call is TRBV7-2, the J call TRBJ2-3; D gene uncertain. CDR3 length: 14 amino acids. V was cut by 1 base and J by 4 bases, with 9 bases left in between. CDR1 and CDR2 (germline): SGHTA, FQGNSA.

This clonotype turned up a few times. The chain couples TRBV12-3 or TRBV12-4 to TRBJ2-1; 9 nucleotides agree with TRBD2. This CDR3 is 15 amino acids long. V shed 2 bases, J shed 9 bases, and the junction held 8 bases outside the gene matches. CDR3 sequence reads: CASSLMAGGTTEQFF. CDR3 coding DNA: TGTGCCAGCAGTTTAATGGCGGGAGGGACAACTGAGCAGTTCTTC.

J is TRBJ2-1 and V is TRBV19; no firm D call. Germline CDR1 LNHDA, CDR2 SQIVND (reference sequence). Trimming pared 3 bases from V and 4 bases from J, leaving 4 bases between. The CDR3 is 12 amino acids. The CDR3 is CASSMGYNEQFF. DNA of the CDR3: TGTGCCAGTAGTATGGGTTACAATGAGCAGTTCTTC.

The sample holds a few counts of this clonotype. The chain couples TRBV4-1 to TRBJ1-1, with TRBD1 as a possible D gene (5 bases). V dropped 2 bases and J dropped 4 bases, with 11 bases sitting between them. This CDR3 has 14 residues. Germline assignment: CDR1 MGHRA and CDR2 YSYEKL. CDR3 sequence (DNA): TGCGCCAGCAGCCAAAGTGGGGGGACCACTGAAGCTTTCTTT. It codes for CASSQSGGTTEAFF.

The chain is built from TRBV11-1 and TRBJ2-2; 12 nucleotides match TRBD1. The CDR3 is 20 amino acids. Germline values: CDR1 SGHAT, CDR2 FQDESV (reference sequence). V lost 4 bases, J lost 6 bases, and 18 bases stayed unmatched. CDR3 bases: TGTGCCAGCAGCTCGGCCCGGGACAGGGGGCGTCGCGGGAGTTCCGGGGAGCTGTTTTTT. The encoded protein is CASSSARDRGRRGSSGELFF.

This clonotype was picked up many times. CDR3 bases: TGTGCCAGCAGTATACAGAGGGAGGATACGCAGTATTTT. It encodes CASSIQREDTQYF. The chain links TRBV28 to TRBJ2-3; a weak D match, TRBD2 (5 bases). V was clipped by 5 bases and J by 6 bases, with 12 bases between them. The CDR3 is made up of 13 amino acids. Germline assignment: CDR1 MDHEN and CDR2 SYDVKM.

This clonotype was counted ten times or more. For the CDR3, the DNA is TGTGCCAGCAACGATAGGACAGCTTCCTACAATGAGCAGTTCTTC. Translated, it gives CASNDRTASYNEQFF. The chain carries TRBV6-5 and TRBJ2-1, with D perhaps matching TRBD1 (6 bases). The germline gives CDR1 MNHEY, CDR2 SVGAGI. Trimming stripped 7 bases from V and 1 base from J, with 14 bases between. The CDR3 covers 15 residues.

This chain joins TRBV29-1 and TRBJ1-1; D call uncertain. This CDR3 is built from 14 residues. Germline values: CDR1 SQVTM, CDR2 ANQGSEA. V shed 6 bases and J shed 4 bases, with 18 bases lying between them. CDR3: CSVGLVGLRTEAFF. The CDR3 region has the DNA TGCAGCGTCGGTTTGGTGGGGTTACGCACTGAAGCTTTCTTT.

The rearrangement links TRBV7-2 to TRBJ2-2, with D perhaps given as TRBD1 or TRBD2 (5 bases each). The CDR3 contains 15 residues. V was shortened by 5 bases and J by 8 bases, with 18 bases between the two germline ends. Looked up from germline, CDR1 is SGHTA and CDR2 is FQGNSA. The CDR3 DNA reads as TGTGCCAGCAGCGGAGATTCGGGACCCCCTGGGGAGCTGTTTTTT. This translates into CASSGDSGPPGELFF.

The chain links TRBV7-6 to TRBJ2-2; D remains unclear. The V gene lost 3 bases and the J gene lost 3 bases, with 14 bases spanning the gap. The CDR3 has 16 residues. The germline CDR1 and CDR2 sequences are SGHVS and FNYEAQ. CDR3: CASSFPLWVDTGELFF. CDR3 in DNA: TGTGCCAGCAGCTTCCCCCTTTGGGTCGACACCGGGGAGCTGTTTTTT. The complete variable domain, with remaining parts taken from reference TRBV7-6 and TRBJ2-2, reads GAGVSQSPRYKVTKRGQDVALRCDPISGHVSLYWYRQALGQGPEFLTYFNYEAQQDKSGLPNDRFSAERPEGSISTLTIQRTEQRDSAMYRCASSFPLWVDTGELFFGEGSRLTVL.

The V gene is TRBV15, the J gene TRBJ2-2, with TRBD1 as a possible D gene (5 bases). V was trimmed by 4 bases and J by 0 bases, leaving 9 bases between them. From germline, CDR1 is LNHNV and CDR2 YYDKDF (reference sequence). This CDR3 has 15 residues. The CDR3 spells CATSTDSANTGELFF. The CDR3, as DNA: TGTGCCACCAGCACAGACAGCGCGAACACCGGGGAGCTGTTTTTT.

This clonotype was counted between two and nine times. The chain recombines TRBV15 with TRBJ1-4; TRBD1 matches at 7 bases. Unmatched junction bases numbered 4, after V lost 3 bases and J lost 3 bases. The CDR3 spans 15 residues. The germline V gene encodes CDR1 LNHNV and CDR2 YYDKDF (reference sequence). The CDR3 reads CATSSPRGANEKLFF. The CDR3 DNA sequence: TGTGCCACCAGCAGTCCCAGGGGGGCTAATGAAAAACTGTTTTTT.

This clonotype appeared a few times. CDR3 amino acids: CASLGTPNIDTQYF. Here the CDR3 DNA reads TGTGCCAGCTTAGGGACACCCAACATAGATACGCAGTATTTT. The rearrangement uses TRBV28 and TRBJ2-3; tentative D call: TRBD1 (6 bases). CDR3 length: 14 amino acids. Germline values: CDR1 MDHEN, CDR2 SYDVKM. Between the trimmed V and J ends, which lost 8 bases and 5 bases, there was a span of 17 bases.

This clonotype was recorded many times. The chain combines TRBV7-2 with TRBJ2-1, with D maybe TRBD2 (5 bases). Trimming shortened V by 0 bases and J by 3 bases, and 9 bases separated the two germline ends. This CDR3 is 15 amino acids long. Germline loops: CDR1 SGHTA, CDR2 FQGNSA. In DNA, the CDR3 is TGTGCCAGCAGCTTAGCAGCGGCCGTCTACAATGAGCAGTTCTTC. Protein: CASSLAAAVYNEQFF.